This paragraph reports one T cell receptor (beta chain). No antigen is known for it. Germline lookup yields CDR1 LNHDA and CDR2 SQIVND (reference sequence). J lost 5 bases, V lost 7 bases, and 7 bases had no gene match. The CDR3 covers 13 residues. Generated by immunoSEQ multiplex PCR, the TCRdb table keeps only in-frame clones and is missing some. Here the sample spans some 71,000 clones, roughly nine tenths being singletons. This specimen belongs to a study of Tregs in tolerant kidney transplant recipients. Study findings and constraints: Tregs expanded with activated donor B cells seemed most donor-specific. Biological reproducibility was not directly addressed in this study. In tolerant patients, donor-specific Tregs outgrew total Tregs, suggesting antigen-driven expansion.

The source is a human donor who received a combined kidney and bone marrow transplant. The chain has TRBV19 and TRBJ1-2, with TRBD1 matching 7 bases. Specimen: CD4+ T cells from blood, collected before the transplant. The CDR3 protein is CASTPGQYYGYTF. CDR3 DNA: TGTGCCAGTACGCCGGGACAGTATTATGGCTACACCTTC.